This T cell receptor beta chain was sequenced during a study of shared clonotypes between healthy human individuals. The CDR3 runs to 14 residues. The V and J ends lost 5 bases and 4 bases, in that order; junction bases with no gene match: 6. The germline V gene encodes CDR1 LNHDA and CDR2 SQIVND (reference sequence). Data came from immunoSEQ multiplex PCR; TCRdb stores just in-frame clones and leaves some out. Among roughly 500,000 clones listed, 79% were seen once. The V and J genes are TRBV19 and TRBJ2-5, with 8 bases that match TRBD1. Sequenced material: PBMCs. This clonotype was sampled from a woman aged 40 to 50 in good health. Some clones in this sample may be carry-over from other donors' samples. CDR3 region: CASSADRVGETQYF. CDR3 DNA sequence: TGTGCCAGTAGTGCGGACAGGGTAGGAGAGACCCAGTACTTC.